One TCR beta chain is described in this entry. The identical CDR3 is also encoded by other nucleotide sequences in the sample. Authors' processing steps: Amplification of reference gene primers provided the estimated nucleated cell counts. Sequencing was performed with immunoSEQ multiplex PCR; in TCRdb, only in-frame clones are kept and a portion is missing. V and J calls plus clone size are reproduced from that table; the DNA served to infer D and trimming. Counted here are 650,000 to 800,000 clones, 75% to 90% occurring once; the ten biggest clones make up 0.2% to 0.3%. The data stem from a study of blood T cell repertoires in COVID-19. Study context: Some COVID-19 samples were acute and others convalescent; all came from the United States, Italy and Spain.

The germline gives CDR1 KGHSH, CDR2 LQKENI. The germline V and J ends were trimmed by 5 bases and 2 bases, with 9 bases remaining between them. The CDR3 covers 13 residues. Sequencing was done on a sample of peripheral blood. The receptor comes from a woman aged 18-35 years with acute or convalescent COVID-19. The J gene is TRBJ1-1, the V gene TRBV18, with TRBD1 as a possible D gene (5 bases). CDR3 coding DNA: TGTGCCAGCTCAAGGCAGGGTAACACTGAAGCTTTCTTT. Translation: CASSRQGNTEAFF.